This T cell receptor (beta chain) came from a study of T cells in Graves' hyperthyroidism and ophthalmopathy. General study points: The majority of expanded thyroid clonotypes above 0.001 also appeared in blood. From stable hyperthyroidism, ophthalmopathy was separated by a 13 V-J model.

Regions amplified from RNA transcripts were the TCR beta CDR3 regions. During a first-round RT-PCR of the TCR CDR3, the HTBI primer set was used. TCRdb redid the calling of the multiplex PCR reads with MiXCR, one entry per CDR3 protein. The sample lists 89,000 or so distinct CDR3 sequences; 40% were seen once. This CDR3 contains 17 residues. The germline CDR1 and CDR2 sequences are LGHDT and YNNKEL (reference sequence). Graves' hyperthyroidism without ophthalmopathy progression within 18 months was termed stable. Those patients with uncontrolled infection, other autoimmune disease, pregnancy or lactation were excluded. A remark on this clonotype: Its specificity is unknown. One end of the junction varies from germline; a read error may be responsible.

What was sequenced was peripheral blood or thyroid tissue (not recorded which). The sequence came from a woman aged 25 to 39 with Graves' hyperthyroidism. The chain has TRBV3-1 and TRBJ1-1; TRBD1 might be the D (5 bases). CDR3: CASSEIAMGPENTEALF. CDR3 nucleotides: TGTGCCAGCAGCGAAATCGCGATGGGACCTGAGAACACTGAAGCTCTCTTT.